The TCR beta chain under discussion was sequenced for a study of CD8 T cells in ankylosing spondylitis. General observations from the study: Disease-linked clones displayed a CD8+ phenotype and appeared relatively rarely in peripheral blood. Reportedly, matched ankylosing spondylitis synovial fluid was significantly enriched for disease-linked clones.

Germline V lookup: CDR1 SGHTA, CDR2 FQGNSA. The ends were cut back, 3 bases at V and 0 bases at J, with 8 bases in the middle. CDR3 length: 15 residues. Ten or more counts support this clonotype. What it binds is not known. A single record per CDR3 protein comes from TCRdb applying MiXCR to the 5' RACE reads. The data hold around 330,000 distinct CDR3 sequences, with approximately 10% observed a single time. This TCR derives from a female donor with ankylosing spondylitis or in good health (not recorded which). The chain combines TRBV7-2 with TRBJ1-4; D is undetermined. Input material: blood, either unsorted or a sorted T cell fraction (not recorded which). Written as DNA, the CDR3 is TGTGCCAGCAGCTTGGTTGCAGCAACTAATGAAAAACTGTTTTTT. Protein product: CASSLVAATNEKLFF.